These 26 T cell receptor beta chains came from one sample sequenced in a study of OX40 agonist ivuxolimab in advanced cancers. The method was immunoSEQ multiplex PCR; TCRdb's version includes in-frame clones alone and lacks a portion of them. The sample lists tens of thousands of clones; more than 65% were seen once. The material sequenced was CD4+ or CD8+ T cells sorted from blood, taken in a trial of the OX40 agonist ivuxolimab. The receptors shown here come from an adult with an advanced solid tumor such as melanoma, head and neck, liver or kidney cancer.

This sequence joins TRBV6-1 and TRBJ1-5; no firm D call. Trimming removed 3 bases from V and 5 bases from J, with 8 bases in between. The CDR3 sequence is 13 residues long. CDR1 and CDR2 (germline): MNHNS, SASEGT. CDR3 DNA: TGTGCCAGCAGTGAGGTTCCTTATCAGCCCCAGCATTTT. Its translation is CASSEVPYQPQHF.

V usage is TRBV9 and J usage is TRBJ1-2; D unclear. V was cut by 0 bases and J by 4 bases, with 7 bases left in between. The CDR3 has 13 amino acids. CDR1 is SGDLS, CDR2 YYNGEE, per germline. The CDR3 loop reads CASSVGGSYGYTF. The DNA for the CDR3 is TGTGCCAGCAGCGTAGGAGGCAGCTATGGCTACACCTTC.

The chain is built from TRBV19 and TRBJ1-3; D perhaps matches TRBD1 (5 bases). This CDR3 comprises 15 residues. V was trimmed by 9 bases and J by 4 bases, leaving 19 bases between them. In germline, CDR1 is LNHDA, CDR2 SQIVND (reference sequence). The CDR3 loop is CASHIGAARGNTIYF. The CDR3 nucleotides read TGTGCCAGCCACATTGGGGCCGCAAGGGGAAACACCATATATTTT.

This CDR3 reads CASSSADSWSTGELFF. The CDR3 nucleotides are TGCGCCAGCAGCTCCGCTGACTCGTGGAGCACCGGGGAGCTGTTTTTT. V and J are TRBV5-1 and TRBJ2-2; no firm D call. The CDR3 runs to 16 residues. V gave up 3 bases and J gave up 4 bases, with 16 bases separating them. CDR1 SGHRS and CDR2 YFSETQ come from the germline V gene. Drawing the rest from reference TRBV5-1 and TRBJ2-2, the complete variable domain is KAGVTQTPRYLIKTRGQQVTLSCSPISGHRSVSWYQQTPGQGLQFLFEYFSETQRNKGNFPGRFSGRQFSNSRSEMNVSTLELGDSALYLCASSSADSWSTGELFFGEGSRLTVL.

This clone was seen only a few times. V is TRBV2 and J is TRBJ1-2; D possibly corresponds to TRBD1 (5 bases). The CDR3 is 12 amino acids. CDR1 and CDR2 (germline): SNHLY, FYNNEI. Trimming shortened V by 6 bases and J by 5 bases, and 10 bases separated the two germline ends. CDR3 bases: TGTGCCAGCAGGACAGATAGTTATGGCTACACCTTC. Translated, it gives CASRTDSYGYTF.

This clone has a handful of counts. This chain links TRBV6-5 with TRBJ1-4, with D possibly matching TRBD1 (5 bases). Germline CDR1 reads MNHEY; CDR2 reads SVGAGI. This CDR3 contains 15 residues. Trimming pared 3 bases from V and 8 bases from J, leaving 16 bases between. The chain's CDR3 is CASSYGGGRREKLFF. The CDR3 nucleotides are TGTGCCAGCAGTTATGGGGGGGGGAGGCGCGAAAAACTGTTTTTT.

The V gene is TRBV6-1, the J gene TRBJ1-1, with TRBD1 identical over 7 bases. There are 15 residues in the CDR3. The V segment lost 5 bases and the J segment 0 bases; nucleotides outside the gene matches: 6. The germline gives CDR1 MNHNS, CDR2 SASEGT. CDR3 DNA: TGTGCCAGCAGTCCCCCGGGACAGCTGAACACTGAAGCTTTCTTT. It is translated as CASSPPGQLNTEAFF.

The rearrangement joins TRBV18 to TRBJ1-2; TRBD1 might be the D (6 bases). Germline-derived CDR1 and CDR2 are KGHSH and LQKENI. The CDR3 spans 14 residues. The ends were cut back, 5 bases at V and 6 bases at J, with 16 bases in the middle. The CDR3 DNA is TGTGCCAGCTCAGCAACCTCGACAGGCCATGGCTACACCTTC. Its translation is CASSATSTGHGYTF.

The rearrangement joins TRBV5-4 to TRBJ2-1, with 10 bases identical to TRBD2. Germline CDR1 reads SGHNT; CDR2 reads YYREEE (reference sequence). This CDR3 comprises 14 residues. V trimming: 4 bases; J trimming: 6 bases; junction bases outside the gene matches: 4. CDR3 protein: CASSRGLATNEQFF. In DNA form, the CDR3 reads TGTGCCAGCAGCCGGGGACTAGCGACCAATGAGCAGTTCTTC.

The V and J genes are TRBV7-2 and TRBJ1-6; D is ambiguous. Deletions cut 2 bases from V and 0 bases from J, with 5 bases between. There are 15 residues in the CDR3. The germline V gene has CDR1 SGHTA and CDR2 FQGNSA. CDR3 amino acids: CASSLLNSYNSPLHF. CDR3 nucleotides: TGTGCCAGCAGCTTACTAAACTCCTATAATTCACCCCTCCACTTT.

This clone was found a few times. V is TRBV5-8 and J is TRBJ2-7; D possibly corresponds to TRBD2 (6 bases). In germline, CDR1 is SGHTS, CDR2 YDEGEE. The CDR3 spans 14 residues. With 4 bases removed from V and 1 base from J, the gap between germline ends came to 12 bases. As DNA, the CDR3 is TGTGCCAGCAGCATCCTCGGGGGATCCTACGAGCAGTACTTC. It translates to CASSILGGSYEQYF.

This sequence joins TRBV2 and TRBJ2-2, with TRBD1 identical over 10 bases. The CDR3 has 13 amino acids. The ends lost 7 bases at V and 7 bases at J; junction bases unmatched: 3. The germline CDR1 and CDR2 sequences are SNHLY and FYNNEI. In DNA form, the CDR3 reads TGTGCCAGCACCGGACAGGGGGTCGGGGAGCTGTTTTTT. Protein product: CASTGQGVGELFF.

This clone has only a few counts. V is TRBV9 and J is TRBJ2-3, with 12 nucleotides matching TRBD2. This CDR3 has 17 residues. The V gene end was trimmed by 4 bases and the J gene end by 6 bases; junction bases not matched to a gene: 12. Looked up from germline, CDR1 is SGDLS and CDR2 is YYNGEE. The CDR3 region has the DNA TGTGCCAGCAGCTCCAGAAGACTAGCGGGGGAGTGGGATACGCAGTATTTT. Translation: CASSSRRLAGEWDTQYF.

This clone qualifies as medium-sized. The genes are TRBV5-6 and TRBJ2-4, with D hard to call. The CDR3 contains 13 residues. Trimming cost V 2 bases and J 8 bases, with 11 bases left between them. CDR1 is SGHDT, CDR2 YYEEEE, per germline. For the CDR3, the DNA is TGTGCCAGCAGCTTACGGAGAGGAGACATTCAGTACTTC. It is translated as CASSLRRGDIQYF.

The chain uses TRBV6-5 and TRBJ1-1; weak D call: TRBD1 (6 bases). CDR3 length: 15 residues. CDR1 and CDR2 (germline): MNHEY, SVGAGI. V dropped 0 bases and J dropped 1 base, with 9 bases sitting between them. CDR3 loop: CASSYSGAANTEAFF. In DNA, the CDR3 is TGTGCCAGCAGTTACTCGGGGGCCGCGAACACTGAAGCTTTCTTT.

The CDR3 DNA reads TGCGCCAGCAGCTCGGGACAGGGTCAAGAGACCCAGTACTTC. The encoded protein is CASSSGQGQETQYF. The chain is built from TRBV5-1 and TRBJ2-5, with 9 positions matching TRBD1. V gave up 3 bases and J gave up 2 bases; unmatched junction bases: 2. CDR3 size: 14 residues. CDR1 SGHRS and CDR2 YFSETQ come from the germline V gene. The whole variable domain, remainder taken from reference TRBV5-1 and TRBJ2-5, is KAGVTQTPRYLIKTRGQQVTLSCSPISGHRSVSWYQQTPGQGLQFLFEYFSETQRNKGNFPGRFSGRQFSNSRSEMNVSTLELGDSALYLCASSSGQGQETQYFGPGTRLLVL.

The chain is built from TRBV5-1 and TRBJ2-7, with 8 bases lining up with TRBD1. The V segment lost 5 bases and the J segment 3 bases; nucleotides outside the gene matches: 4. The CDR3 is 13 amino acids. Germline V gives CDR1 SGHRS, CDR2 YFSETQ. CDR3 protein: CASRQGAIYEQYF. CDR3 nucleotides: TGCGCCAGCAGGCAGGGGGCCATCTACGAGCAGTACTTC.

This rearrangement joins TRBV9 to TRBJ1-6; 8 nucleotides match TRBD1. This CDR3 is built from 17 residues. Germline V lookup: CDR1 SGDLS, CDR2 YYNGEE. J was trimmed by 0 bases and V by 0 bases; bases with no gene match: 2. The CDR3 DNA follows: TGTGCCAGCAGCGTAGGACAGGGGCGCTCCTATAATTCACCCCTCCACTTT. It specifies CASSVGQGRSYNSPLHF.

This clone was found once. This chain connects TRBV5-4 to TRBJ2-5; TRBD2 agrees at 7 bases. Trimming took 4 bases from V and 5 from J; bases not matched to a gene: 5. Germline-derived CDR1 and CDR2 are SGHNT and YYREEE (reference sequence). The CDR3 is 13 amino acids. The CDR3 sequence: CASSLGGRETQYF. The CDR3 bases are TGTGCCAGCAGCCTGGGAGGGCGGGAGACCCAGTACTTC.

CDR3 in DNA: TGCGCCAGCAGCTTCATACCCGCTGTGACAGGGGATAAAGAGACCCAGTACTTC. It codes for CASSFIPAVTGDKETQYF. The chain recombines TRBV5-1 with TRBJ2-5; 8 bases agree with TRBD1. CDR3 length: 18 residues. Germline CDR1 reads SGHRS; CDR2 reads YFSETQ. The V and J ends lost 2 bases and 3 bases, in that order; junction bases with no gene match: 15. Filled out from reference TRBV5-1 and TRBJ2-5, the complete variable domain reads KAGVTQTPRYLIKTRGQQVTLSCSPISGHRSVSWYQQTPGQGLQFLFEYFSETQRNKGNFPGRFSGRQFSNSRSEMNVSTLELGDSALYLCASSFIPAVTGDKETQYFGPGTRLLVL.

V usage is TRBV28 and J usage is TRBJ1-1; possible D gene TRBD1, 6 bases. Trimming stripped 3 bases from V and 4 bases from J, with 18 bases between. The CDR3 spans 16 residues. Germline-derived CDR1 and CDR2 are MDHEN and SYDVKM. Written as DNA, the CDR3 is TGTGCCAGCAGTTTCGGGGGCCCGGGACGGGGCACTGAAGCTTTCTTT. Its protein product is CASSFGGPGRGTEAFF.

This clone was found once. The chain has TRBV7-2 and TRBJ2-5; TRBD1 agrees at 7 bases. Germline V gene sequence: CDR1 SGHTA, CDR2 FQGNSA. The CDR3 runs 14 residues. The V and J ends lost 2 bases and 5 bases, in that order; junction bases with no gene match: 5. For the CDR3, the DNA is TGTGCCAGCAGCTTACGGACAGGAGGCGAGACCCAGTACTTC. Translation: CASSLRTGGETQYF. Based on the CDR3 plus reference TRBV7-2 and TRBJ2-5, the full variable domain is GAGVSQSPSNKVTEKGKDVELRCDPISGHTALYWYRQSLGQGLEFLIYFQGNSAPDKSGLPSDRFSAERTGGSVSTLTIQRTQQEDSAVYLCASSLRTGGETQYFGPGTRLLVL.

The chain combines TRBV25-1 with TRBJ2-1; 8 bases line up with TRBD1. This CDR3 has 15 amino acids. From germline, CDR1 is MGHDK and CDR2 SYGVNS. Trimming cost V 3 bases and J 6 bases; bases outside gene matches: 7. The CDR3 loop reads CASSDASTGVNEQFF. For the CDR3, the DNA is TGTGCCAGCAGTGATGCGTCGACAGGGGTCAATGAGCAGTTCTTC. Full variable domain (remainder filled in from reference TRBV25-1 and TRBJ2-1): EADIYQTPRYLVIGTGKKITLECSQTMGHDKMYWYQQDPGMELHLIHYSYGVNSTEKGDLSSESTVSRIRTEHFPLTLESARPSHTSQYLCASSDASTGVNEQFFGPGTRLTVL.

The V and J genes are TRBV7-2 and TRBJ1-6; no firm D call. The CDR3 extends over 14 amino acids. V lost 5 bases to trimming and J lost 6 bases, with 11 bases between them. Germline V gene lookup returns CDR1 SGHTA and CDR2 FQGNSA. In nucleotides, the CDR3 is TGTGCCAGCAGCAGCCAAGAGGGTAATTCACCCCTCCACTTT. Amino acid sequence: CASSSQEGNSPLHF.

The chain links TRBV11-2 to TRBJ1-2; 7 bases line up with TRBD1. J lost 8 bases, V lost 11 bases, and 8 bases had no gene match. CDR1 is SGHAT and CDR2 is FQNNGV in the germline V gene. The CDR3 spans 11 residues. In nucleotides, the CDR3 is TGTGCCCAGGGGGGCCCTCGGGGCTACACCTTC. Amino acids: CAQGGPRGYTF.

This CDR3 is CASSRTAGGSYEQYF. The CDR3 DNA reads TGTGCCAGCTCTCGGACAGCCGGAGGCTCCTACGAGCAGTACTTC. The chain links TRBV18 to TRBJ2-7, with D tentatively TRBD1 (6 bases). With 6 bases removed from V and 0 bases from J, the gap between germline ends came to 15 bases. Germline V lookup: CDR1 KGHSH, CDR2 LQKENI. The CDR3 runs to 15 residues.